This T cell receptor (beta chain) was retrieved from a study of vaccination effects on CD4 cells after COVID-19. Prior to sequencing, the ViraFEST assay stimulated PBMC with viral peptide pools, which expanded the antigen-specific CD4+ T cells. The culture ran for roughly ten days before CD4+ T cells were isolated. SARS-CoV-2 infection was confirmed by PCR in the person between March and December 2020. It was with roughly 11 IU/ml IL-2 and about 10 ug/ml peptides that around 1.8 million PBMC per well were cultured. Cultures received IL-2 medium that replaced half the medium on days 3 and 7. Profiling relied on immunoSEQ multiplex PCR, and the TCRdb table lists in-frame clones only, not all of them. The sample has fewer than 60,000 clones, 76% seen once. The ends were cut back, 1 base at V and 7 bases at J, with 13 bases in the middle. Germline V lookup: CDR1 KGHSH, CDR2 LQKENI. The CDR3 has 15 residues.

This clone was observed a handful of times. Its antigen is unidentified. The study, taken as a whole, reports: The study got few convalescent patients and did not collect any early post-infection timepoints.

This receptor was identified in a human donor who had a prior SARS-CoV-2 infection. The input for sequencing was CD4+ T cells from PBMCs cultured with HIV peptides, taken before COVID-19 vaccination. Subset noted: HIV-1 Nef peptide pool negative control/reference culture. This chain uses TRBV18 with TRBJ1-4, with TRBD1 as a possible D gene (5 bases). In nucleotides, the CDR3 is TGTGCCAGCTCACCACAGTCGACAGCTGGTGAAAAACTGTTTTTT. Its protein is CASSPQSTAGEKLFF.